This entry lists 26 T cell receptor beta chains sequenced from one sample in a study of a mutant IDH1 vaccine in newly diagnosed glioma. The method was immunoSEQ multiplex PCR; TCRdb's version includes in-frame clones alone and lacks a portion of them. This sample has some 29,000 clones, with around 76% found just once. Noted time point: week 35, safety follow-up. The study gave 300 ug of mutant IDH1 20-mer peptide per vaccine dose, with topical imiquimod. Their antigens remain unidentified. The source was PBMCs, collected from a glioma patient whose treatment included an IDH1 peptide vaccine. The receptors come from a man aged 50 or older with glioma.

This rearrangement joins TRBV4-3 to TRBJ2-1; TRBD2 matches at 10 bases. The germline V gene encodes CDR1 LGHNA and CDR2 YSLEER. V was pared by 2 bases and J by 4 bases, with 5 bases of the junction left unmatched. The CDR3 totals 16 residues. CDR3 protein: CASSQTSGEPYNEQFF. The CDR3 region has the DNA TGCGCCAGCAGCCAAACTAGCGGGGAACCGTACAATGAGCAGTTCTTC.

The J gene is TRBJ2-7, the V gene TRBV30; D gene unclear. Germline CDR1 and CDR2: GTSNPN and SVGIG (reference sequence). CDR3 length: 12 residues. V was cut by 2 bases and J by 5 bases, with 10 bases left in between. The CDR3 DNA reads TGTGCCTGGAGTCAGACGACCAACGAGCAGTACTTC. Its protein is CAWSQTTNEQYF.

This clone came up once. The genes are TRBV5-6 and TRBJ2-7; D unclear. Deletions cut 3 bases from V and 1 base from J, with 11 bases between. This CDR3 comprises 14 residues. Germline V gene sequence: CDR1 SGHDT, CDR2 YYEEEE. In DNA, the CDR3 is TGTGCCAGCAGCTCATTCGTAGGATCCTACGAGCAGTACTTC. This encodes CASSSFVGSYEQYF. The full variable domain, its missing parts supplied by reference TRBV5-6 and TRBJ2-7, is DAGVTQSPTHLIKTRGQQVTLRCSPKSGHDTVSWYQQALGQGPQFIFQYYEEEERQRGNFPDRFSGHQFPNYSSELNVNALLLGDSALYLCASSSFVGSYEQYFGPGTRLTVT.

This clone has more than one count but fewer than ten. J is TRBJ2-5 and V is TRBV7-6; TRBD1 aligns across 9 bases. With V trimmed by 4 bases and J by 5 bases, 11 bases remained unmatched. CDR1 and CDR2 (germline): SGHVS, FNYEAQ. The CDR3 contains 16 residues. CDR3 sequence reads: CASSYTPGQGPETQYF. The CDR3 DNA is TGTGCCAGCAGCTACACGCCGGGACAGGGTCCTGAGACCCAGTACTTC.

This chain links TRBV7-2 with TRBJ2-2; D uncertain. CDR3 length: 12 residues. With 5 bases removed from V and 0 bases from J, the gap between germline ends came to 1 base. Germline CDR1 SGHTA, CDR2 FQGNSA. Here the CDR3 DNA reads TGTGCCAGCAGCGCGAACACCGGGGAGCTGTTTTTT. The encoded protein is CASSANTGELFF.

This chain joins TRBV7-9 and TRBJ1-4; D not resolved. Germline lookup yields CDR1 SEHNR and CDR2 FQNEAQ (reference sequence). The CDR3 is 14 residues long. V lost 7 bases, J lost 6 bases, and 15 bases lay in between. The CDR3 loop is CASTHTGWDEKLFF. The CDR3 DNA follows: TGTGCCAGCACCCATACGGGATGGGATGAAAAACTGTTTTTT.

The V and J genes are TRBV7-9 and TRBJ1-1; D ambiguous. Germline V gene data show CDR1 as SEHNR and CDR2 as FQNEAQ (reference sequence). This CDR3 has 13 residues. V dropped 5 bases and J dropped 9 bases, with 16 bases sitting between them. The CDR3 bases are TGTGCCAGCAGCAGTAGGCGGACGGAGAAAGCTTTCTTT. Amino acids: CASSSRRTEKAFF. The variable domain in full, with the rest retrieved from reference TRBV7-9 and TRBJ1-1, is DTGVSQNPRHKITKRGQNVTFRCDPISEHNRLYWYRQTLGQGPEFLTYFQNEAQLEKSRLLSDRFSAERPKGSFSTLEIQRTEQGDSAMYLCASSSRRTEKAFFGQGTRLTVV.

The rearrangement uses TRBV6-6 and TRBJ2-1; the D gene is possibly TRBD1 (6 bases). Trimming took 2 bases from V and 6 from J, leaving 8 bases between them. The CDR3 has 13 amino acids. CDR1 and CDR2 from the germline V gene are MNHNY and SVGAGI (reference sequence). CDR3 protein: CASSYDRLNEQFF. CDR3 nucleotides: TGTGCCAGCAGTTACGACAGGCTCAATGAGCAGTTCTTC.

The chain recombines TRBV10-3 with TRBJ1-1; D gene unclear. Germline loops: CDR1 ENHRY, CDR2 SYGVKD. Trimming pared 6 bases from V and 4 bases from J, leaving 9 bases between. The CDR3 runs to 12 residues. The CDR3 coding sequence is TGTGCCATCAGCTCAGACGGCACTGAAGCTTTCTTT. It encodes CAISSDGTEAFF.

The rearrangement joins TRBV5-6 to TRBJ1-3; perhaps TRBD1 as D (6 bases). The germline V and J ends were trimmed by 4 bases and 9 bases, with 14 bases remaining between them. Germline V lookup: CDR1 SGHDT, CDR2 YYEEEE. CDR3 size: 13 residues. The CDR3 loop is CASSGDIRGTIYF. The DNA of the CDR3 is TGTGCCAGCAGCGGGGACATTCGGGGCACCATATATTTT.

This clone was detected a few times. The chain links TRBV29-1 to TRBJ1-1; D call uncertain. CDR3 length: 12 amino acids. CDR1 and CDR2 from the germline V gene are SQVTM and ANQGSEA. V was trimmed by 6 bases and J by 4 bases, leaving 12 bases between them. The CDR3 sequence: CSVSGQTTEAFF. The CDR3 coding sequence is TGCAGCGTGTCTGGTCAGACCACTGAAGCTTTCTTT.

The chain employs TRBV4-3 and TRBJ1-2, with a possible D match to TRBD1 (5 bases). The CDR3 length is 14 residues. Trimming removed 3 bases from V and 6 bases from J, with 14 bases in between. Germline loops: CDR1 LGHNA, CDR2 YSLEER. CDR3 region: CASSQVAGIDGYTF. Here the CDR3 DNA reads TGCGCCAGCAGCCAGGTCGCAGGGATAGATGGCTACACCTTC.

The rearrangement joins TRBV29-1 to TRBJ2-1; 14 positions match TRBD2. CDR3 length: 16 residues. With V trimmed by 4 bases and J by 9 bases, 11 bases remained unmatched. CDR1 SQVTM and CDR2 ANQGSEA come from the germline V gene. CDR3 coding DNA: TGCAGCGTTGCCTACGGGACTAGCGGGAGCTCTGGTGAGCAGTTCTTC. Translation gives CSVAYGTSGSSGEQFF.

V and J are TRBV5-4 and TRBJ2-2; D might be TRBD1 (6 bases). The V and J ends lost 0 bases and 5 bases respectively, with 11 bases between them. The germline V gene encodes CDR1 SGHNT and CDR2 YYREEE (reference sequence). This CDR3 spans 15 amino acids. The CDR3, as DNA: TGTGCCAGCAGCTTGGGGGGGCCGTCGACCGGGGAGCTGTTTTTT. Its protein product is CASSLGGPSTGELFF. The full variable domain, its missing parts supplied by reference TRBV5-4 and TRBJ2-2, is ETGVTQSPTHLIKTRGQQVTLRCSSQSGHNTVSWYQQALGQGPQFIFQYYREEENGRGNFPPRFSGLQFPNYSSELNVNALELDDSALYLCASSLGGPSTGELFFGEGSRLTVL.

CDR3 in amino acids: CASSLSQGGRETQYF. As DNA, the CDR3 is TGTGCCAGCAGCCTAAGCCAAGGAGGGCGGGAGACCCAGTACTTC. J is TRBJ2-5 and V is TRBV7-9, with D possibly matching TRBD2 (6 bases). From germline, CDR1 is SEHNR and CDR2 FQNEAQ (reference sequence). Trimming pared 5 bases from V and 5 bases from J, leaving 18 bases between. The CDR3 is made up of 15 amino acids.

The gene calls are TRBV6-1 and TRBJ1-4; TRBD1 matches at 8 bases. V lost 6 bases and J lost 3; bases outside the gene matches: 3. Germline CDR1 reads MNHNS; CDR2 reads SASEGT. This CDR3 has 14 amino acids. The chain's CDR3 is CASRKDRANEKLFF. The CDR3 nucleotides read TGTGCCAGCAGAAAGGACAGGGCTAATGAAAAACTGTTTTTT.

V gene TRBV6-1 combines with J gene TRBJ2-7; 7 bases align to TRBD1. This CDR3 region has 13 residues. Germline CDR1 MNHNS, CDR2 SASEGT. Losses at the gene ends were 10 bases for V and 4 bases for J; bases not matched to a gene: 10. The CDR3 loop reads CATSRDREYEQYF. The CDR3 DNA is TGTGCCACCTCGAGGGACAGAGAGTACGAGCAGTACTTC.

The gene calls are TRBV7-8 and TRBJ1-5; a weak D match, TRBD1 (5 bases). The ends were cut back, 3 bases at V and 7 bases at J, with 13 bases in the middle. Germline loops: CDR1 SGHVS, CDR2 FQNEAQ. The CDR3 length is 14 residues. Written as DNA, the CDR3 is TGTGCCAGCAGCTTCGGCAGGGATAGACAGCCCCAGCATTTT. Translated: CASSFGRDRQPQHF.

The chain uses TRBV27 and TRBJ2-7; D unclear. The CDR3 spans 13 residues. Germline CDR1 is MNHEY and CDR2 is SMNVEV (reference sequence). Trimming removed 2 bases at V and 2 bases at J, with 7 bases between. DNA for the CDR3: TGTGCCAGCAGTTTAAAAGGGCCCTACGAGCAGTACTTC. It translates to CASSLKGPYEQYF.

This clone has a handful of counts. This chain's CDR3 is CASSPWEDQPQHF. For the CDR3, the DNA is TGCGCCAGCAGCCCATGGGAGGATCAGCCCCAGCATTTT. The chain couples TRBV4-1 to TRBJ1-5; no firm D call. V gave up 4 bases and J gave up 5 bases, with 9 bases separating them. CDR3 length: 13 amino acids. Germline V lookup: CDR1 MGHRA, CDR2 YSYEKL.

The chain couples TRBV2 to TRBJ2-1, with D tentatively TRBD2 (5 bases). CDR1 and CDR2 from the germline V gene are SNHLY and FYNNEI. Trimming took off 10 bases at V and 9 bases at J, with 16 bases between the two ends. The CDR3 is 12 amino acids. Here the CDR3 reads CATHLDLAEQFF. In nucleotides, the CDR3 is TGTGCCACCCACTTGGACTTGGCTGAGCAGTTCTTC.

This chain joins TRBV7-2 and TRBJ2-3, with TRBD2 identical over 11 bases. V shed 4 bases, J shed 4 bases, and the junction held 7 bases outside the gene matches. The CDR3 covers 16 residues. The V gene's germline CDR1 is SGHTA and CDR2 FQGNSA. In DNA form, the CDR3 reads TGTGCCAGCAGCTCCCGTGTAGCGGGAGGGGCAGATACGCAGTATTTT. Translated, it gives CASSSRVAGGADTQYF. The full variable domain, in which reference TRBV7-2 and TRBJ2-3 provide the parts outside the CDR3, is GAGVSQSPSNKVTEKGKDVELRCDPISGHTALYWYRQSLGQGLEFLIYFQGNSAPDKSGLPSDRFSAERTGGSVSTLTIQRTQQEDSAVYLCASSSRVAGGADTQYFGPGTRLTVL.

The V call is TRBV5-1, the J call TRBJ2-2; maybe TRBD2 (7 bases). Trimming took 0 bases from V and 4 from J, leaving 13 bases between them. Germline loops: CDR1 SGHRS, CDR2 YFSETQ. The CDR3 loop spans 16 amino acids. The CDR3 DNA sequence: TGCGCCAGCAGCTTGGATCGGGGGGCGAGCACCGGGGAGCTGTTTTTT. Translated, it gives CASSLDRGASTGELFF.

The J gene is TRBJ2-1, the V gene TRBV28; D perhaps matches TRBD2 (6 bases). The V gene's germline CDR1 is MDHEN and CDR2 SYDVKM. The CDR3 extends over 15 amino acids. Trimming pared 7 bases from V and 8 bases from J, leaving 21 bases between. CDR3 loop: CASNSDGSSGYEQFF. As DNA, the CDR3 is TGTGCCAGCAATTCTGACGGGAGCTCGGGGTATGAGCAGTTCTTC. The full variable domain, rest sourced from reference TRBV28 and TRBJ2-1, is DVKVTQSSRYLVKRTGEKVFLECVQDMDHENMFWYRQDPGLGLRLIYFSYDVKMKEKGDIPEGYSVSREKKERFSLILESASTNQTSMYLCASNSDGSSGYEQFFGPGTRLTVL.

The V call is TRBV5-1, the J call TRBJ2-7, with D unclear. The CDR3 length is 11 residues. The V and J ends lost 0 bases and 5 bases respectively, with 3 bases between them. Germline CDR1 and CDR2: SGHRS and YFSETQ. The DNA of the CDR3 is TGCGCCAGCAGCTTGGGTAACGAGCAGTACTTC. Its protein is CASSLGNEQYF.

This clone was observed a handful of times. The chain recombines TRBV15 with TRBJ2-2; D possibly uses TRBD1 or TRBD2 (5 bases each). CDR1 and CDR2 (germline): LNHNV, YYDKDF (reference sequence). This CDR3 contains 13 residues. Between the trimmed V and J ends, which lost 8 bases and 5 bases, there was a span of 12 bases. DNA of the CDR3: TGTGCCACCGGGGCTACGGGGACCGGGGAGCTGTTTTTT. This codes for CATGATGTGELFF.